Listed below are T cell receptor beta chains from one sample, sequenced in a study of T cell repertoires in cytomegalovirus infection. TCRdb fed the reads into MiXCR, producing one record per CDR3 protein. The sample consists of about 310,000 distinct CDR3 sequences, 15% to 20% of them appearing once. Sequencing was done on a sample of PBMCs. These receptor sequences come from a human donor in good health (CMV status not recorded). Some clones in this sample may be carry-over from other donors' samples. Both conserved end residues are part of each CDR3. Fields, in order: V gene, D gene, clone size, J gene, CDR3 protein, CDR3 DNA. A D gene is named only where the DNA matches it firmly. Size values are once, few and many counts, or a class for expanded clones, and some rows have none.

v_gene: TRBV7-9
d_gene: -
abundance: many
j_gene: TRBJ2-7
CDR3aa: CASSLAISPLQNEQYF
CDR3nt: TGTGCCAGCAGCTTAGCGATATCCCCACTTCAAAACGAGCAGTACTTC

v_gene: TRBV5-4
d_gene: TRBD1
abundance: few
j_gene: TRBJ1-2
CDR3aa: CASTSPGQGDGYTF
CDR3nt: TGTGCCAGCACCAGTCCGGGACAGGGGGATGGCTACACCTTC

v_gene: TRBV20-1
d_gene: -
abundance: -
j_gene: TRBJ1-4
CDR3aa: CSASWVSNEKLFF
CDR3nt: TGCAGTGCTAGCTGGGTATCTAATGAAAAACTGTTTTTT

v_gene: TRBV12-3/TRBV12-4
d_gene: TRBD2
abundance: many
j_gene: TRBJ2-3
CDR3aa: CASSIRLAGSGLNTQYF
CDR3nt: TGTGCCAGCAGTATACGTCTAGCGGGGAGTGGCTTAAATACGCAGTATTTT

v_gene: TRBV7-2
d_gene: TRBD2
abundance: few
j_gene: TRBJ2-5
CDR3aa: CASSTQRGGHETQYF
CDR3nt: TGTGCCAGCAGCACCCAGCGGGGGGGCCATGAGACCCAGTACTTC

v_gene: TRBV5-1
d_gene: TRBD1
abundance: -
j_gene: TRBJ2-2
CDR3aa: CASSRGQGRTGELFF
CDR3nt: TGCGCCAGCAGCCGCGGACAGGGTCGCACCGGGGAGCTGTTTTTT

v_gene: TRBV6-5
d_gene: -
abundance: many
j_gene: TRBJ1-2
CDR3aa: CASSTAGPLYGYTF
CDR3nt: TGTGCCAGCAGTACGGCGGGCCCGCTCTATGGCTACACCTTC

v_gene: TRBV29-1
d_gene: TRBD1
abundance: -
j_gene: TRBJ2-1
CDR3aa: CSVAHAGTGVLNEQFF
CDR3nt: TGCAGCGTAGCACACGCCGGGACAGGGGTTCTCAATGAGCAGTTCTTC

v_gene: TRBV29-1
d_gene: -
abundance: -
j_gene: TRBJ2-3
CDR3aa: CSVQDGVYTDTQYF
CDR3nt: TGCAGCGTCCAGGACGGCGTTTACACAGATACGCAGTATTTT

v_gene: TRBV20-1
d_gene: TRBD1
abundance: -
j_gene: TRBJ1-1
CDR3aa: CSARGQGLRHTEAFF
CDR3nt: TGCAGTGCTAGAGGACAGGGTCTTCGGCACACTGAAGCTTTCTTT

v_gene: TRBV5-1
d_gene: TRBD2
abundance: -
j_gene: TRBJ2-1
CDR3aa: CASSLDVSGGPNEQFF
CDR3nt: TGCGCCAGCAGCTTGGATGTTAGCGGGGGGCCCAATGAGCAGTTCTTC

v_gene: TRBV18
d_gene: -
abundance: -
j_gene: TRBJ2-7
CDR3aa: CASSPFQAYEQYF
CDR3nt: TGTGCCAGCTCACCGTTTCAGGCCTACGAGCAGTACTTC

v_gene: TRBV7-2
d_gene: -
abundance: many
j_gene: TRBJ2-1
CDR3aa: CASSLWASNEQFF
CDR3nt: TGTGCCAGCAGCTTATGGGCCAGCAATGAGCAGTTCTTC

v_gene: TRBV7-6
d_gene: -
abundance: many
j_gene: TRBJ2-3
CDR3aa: CASGSTTESTDTQYF
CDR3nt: TGTGCCAGCGGATCGACTACCGAGAGCACAGATACGCAGTATTTT

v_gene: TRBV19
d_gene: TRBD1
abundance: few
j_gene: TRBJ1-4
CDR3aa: CASSIRTGGEKLFF
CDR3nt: TGTGCCAGTAGTATCAGGACAGGGGGTGAAAAACTGTTTTTT

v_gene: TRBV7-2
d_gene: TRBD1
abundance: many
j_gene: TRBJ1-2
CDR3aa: CASSLGTGRDYGYTF
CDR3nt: TGTGCCAGCAGCTTAGGGACAGGGCGCGACTATGGCTACACCTTC

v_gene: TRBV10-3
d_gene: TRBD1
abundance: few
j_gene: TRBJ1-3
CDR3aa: CAIMPGQGSGNTIYF
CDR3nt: TGTGCCATTATGCCGGGACAGGGATCTGGAAACACCATATATTTT

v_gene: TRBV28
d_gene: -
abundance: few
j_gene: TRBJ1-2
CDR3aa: CASSLRYAIGYTF
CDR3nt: TGTGCCAGCAGTTTGAGATACGCGATAGGCTACACCTTC

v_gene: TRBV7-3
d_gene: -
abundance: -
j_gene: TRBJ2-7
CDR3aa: CASSPGPNYEQYF
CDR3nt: TGTGCCAGCAGCCCCGGGCCCAACTACGAGCAGTACTTC

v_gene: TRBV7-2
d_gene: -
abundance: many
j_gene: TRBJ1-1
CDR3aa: CASSSLGSPKGAFF
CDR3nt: TGTGCCAGCAGCTCCCTTGGGAGTCCAAAGGGAGCTTTCTTT

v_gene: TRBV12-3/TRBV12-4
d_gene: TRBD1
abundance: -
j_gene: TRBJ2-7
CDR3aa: CASRRTGAEQYF
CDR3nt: TGTGCCAGCAGACGTACAGGGGCCGAGCAGTACTTC

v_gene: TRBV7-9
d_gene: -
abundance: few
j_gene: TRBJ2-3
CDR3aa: CASSLPTIPDTQYF
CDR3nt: TGTGCCAGCAGCTTACCGACTATTCCAGATACGCAGTATTTT

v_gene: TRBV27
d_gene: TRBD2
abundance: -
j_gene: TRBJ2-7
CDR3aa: CASSHGTSGGAYEQYF
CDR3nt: TGTGCCAGCAGTCATGGGACTAGCGGGGGGGCCTACGAGCAGTACTTC

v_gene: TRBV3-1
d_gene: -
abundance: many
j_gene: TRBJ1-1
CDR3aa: CASSQGGGLDTEAFF
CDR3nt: TGTGCCAGCAGCCAAGGTGGGGGGTTGGACACTGAAGCTTTCTTT

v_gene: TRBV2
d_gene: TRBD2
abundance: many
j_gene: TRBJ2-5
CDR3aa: CASSDGPTSGDGQETQYF
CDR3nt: TGTGCCAGCAGTGACGGCCCGACTAGCGGGGATGGACAAGAGACCCAGTACTTC

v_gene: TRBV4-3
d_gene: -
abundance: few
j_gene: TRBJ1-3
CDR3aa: CASSQELTLRNTIYF
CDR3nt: TGCGCCAGCAGCCAAGAGTTGACGCTACGAAACACCATATATTTT

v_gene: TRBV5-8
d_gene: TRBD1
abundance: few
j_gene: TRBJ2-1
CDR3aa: CASSPVRTGHNEQFF
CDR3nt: TGTGCCAGCAGCCCGGTGCGGACAGGGCACAATGAGCAGTTCTTC

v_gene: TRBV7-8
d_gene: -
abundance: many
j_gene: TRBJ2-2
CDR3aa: CASSLAGTDGELFF
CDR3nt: TGTGCCAGCAGCTTAGCAGGGACCGATGGAGAGCTGTTTTTT

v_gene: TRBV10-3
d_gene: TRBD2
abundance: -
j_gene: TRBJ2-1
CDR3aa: CAISESKREGDEQFF
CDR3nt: TGTGCCATCAGTGAGTCTAAGAGGGAGGGTGATGAGCAGTTCTTC

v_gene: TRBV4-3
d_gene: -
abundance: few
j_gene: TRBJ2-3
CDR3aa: CASSQDGGGQRTDTQYF
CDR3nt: TGCGCCAGCAGCCAAGATGGAGGGGGGCAGCGGACAGATACGCAGTATTTT

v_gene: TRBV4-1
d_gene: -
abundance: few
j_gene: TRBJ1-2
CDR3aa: CASSQPRAGNYGYTF
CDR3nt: TGCGCCAGCAGCCAACCCCGGGCAGGAAACTATGGCTACACCTTC

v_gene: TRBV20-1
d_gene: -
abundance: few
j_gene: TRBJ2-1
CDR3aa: CSVRNEQFF
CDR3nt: TGCAGTGTACGAAATGAGCAGTTCTTC

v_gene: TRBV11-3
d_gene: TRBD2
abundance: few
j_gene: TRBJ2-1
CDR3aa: CASSLTLSGVSYNEQFF
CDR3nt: TGTGCCAGCAGCTTAACCCTTAGCGGGGTATCCTACAATGAGCAGTTCTTC

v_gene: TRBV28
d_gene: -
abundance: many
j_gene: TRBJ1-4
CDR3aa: CASSIPGPLREKLFF
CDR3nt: TGTGCCAGCAGTATTCCGGGCCCCCTCCGGGAAAAACTGTTTTTT

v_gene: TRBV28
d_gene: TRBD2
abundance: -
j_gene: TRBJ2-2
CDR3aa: CATTGQGGQAFGSGELFF
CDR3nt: TGTGCAACGACCGGGCAGGGAGGGCAAGCTTTCGGCTCCGGGGAGCTGTTTTTT

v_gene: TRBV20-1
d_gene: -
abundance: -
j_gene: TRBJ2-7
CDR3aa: CSANPTAGADYEQYF
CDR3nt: TGCAGTGCTAACCCCACGGCGGGGGCGGACTACGAGCAGTACTTC

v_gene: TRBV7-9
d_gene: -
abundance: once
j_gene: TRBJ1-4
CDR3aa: CASSVRDAEKLFF
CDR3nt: TGTGCCAGCAGCGTCCGGGACGCTGAAAAACTGTTTTTT

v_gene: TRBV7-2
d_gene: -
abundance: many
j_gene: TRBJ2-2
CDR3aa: CASSLEAWGRTGELFF
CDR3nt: TGTGCCAGCAGCTTAGAGGCGTGGGGCCGCACCGGGGAGCTGTTTTTT

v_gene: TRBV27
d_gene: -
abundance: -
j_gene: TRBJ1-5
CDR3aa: CASSLLGTGQPQHF
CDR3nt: TGTGCCAGCAGTTTACTGGGGACGGGCCAGCCCCAGCATTTT

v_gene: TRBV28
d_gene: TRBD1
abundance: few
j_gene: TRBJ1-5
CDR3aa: CASSLGHRDRGGYQPQHF
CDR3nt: TGTGCCAGCAGTTTAGGTCACCGGGACAGGGGTGGGTATCAGCCCCAGCATTTT

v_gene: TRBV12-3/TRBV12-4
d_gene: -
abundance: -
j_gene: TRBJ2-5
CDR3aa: CASSSGGSLLETQYF
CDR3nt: TGTGCCAGCAGTTCTGGGGGCAGCTTACTAGAGACCCAGTACTTC

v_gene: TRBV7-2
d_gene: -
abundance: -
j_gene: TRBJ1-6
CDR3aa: CASSLLRDSPLHF
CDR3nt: TGTGCCAGCAGCCTATTAAGGGATTCACCCCTCCACTTT

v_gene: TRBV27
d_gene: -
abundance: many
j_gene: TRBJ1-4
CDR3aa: CASSGLATNEKLFF
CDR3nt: TGTGCCAGCAGTGGACTGGCAACTAATGAAAAACTGTTTTTT

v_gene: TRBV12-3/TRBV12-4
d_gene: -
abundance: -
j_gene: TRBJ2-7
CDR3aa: CASRVAGAGEQYF
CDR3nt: TGTGCCAGCAGAGTGGCAGGGGCCGGCGAGCAGTACTTC

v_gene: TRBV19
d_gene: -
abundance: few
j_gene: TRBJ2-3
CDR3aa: CASTTGTSDSTDTQYF
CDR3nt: TGTGCCAGTACTACGGGGACATCCGATAGCACAGATACGCAGTATTTT

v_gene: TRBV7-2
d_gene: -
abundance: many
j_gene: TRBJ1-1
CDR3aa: CASSLFDTNTEAFF
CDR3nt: TGTGCCAGCAGCTTATTCGACACGAACACTGAAGCTTTCTTT